This TCR beta chain was found in a study of CD8+CD57+ T cells in acquired aplastic anemia (dated by TCRdb to between 2017 and 2018). Context from the whole study: On average, sorted CD4+ and CD8+ cells yielded 2.5 to 3.5 ug of extracted DNA, with a range of 0.2 to 27.4 ug. An average of around 9.8 million reads for CD4+ cells and 12 million or so reads for CD8+ cells was obtained from healthy donor samples. Overall study outcomes, separate from this receptor: CD8+ Simpson's diversity did not differ significantly between patients and healthy controls (P=0.060). Fewer than 35 CD8+ CDR3 sequences were found to be shared between patients and controls, but these sequences appeared to be highly expressed in patients and within the immunodominant clones of the patients.

In the study, sorted CD4+ and CD8+ blood T cells from patients with severe aplastic anemia and from healthy subjects underwent deep sequencing of TCR repertoires. Ficoll-Paque density gradient centrifugation was used to isolate peripheral blood mononuclear cells. Before DNA extraction, CD4+ and CD8+ T cells were sorted by FACS or by magnetic beads. Genomic DNA served as template for TCR beta VDJ combination and CDR3 sequence profiling. TCR repertoire sequencing was run on an Illumina HiSeq 2000. From the authors' description of their analysis: TRBV/TRBJ rearrangement plots, CDR3 size and DJ length profiles, and Simpson's diversity index were used to assess repertoires. The most abundant DNA sequence in the deep sequencing data was defined as the immunodominant clone. CDR3 amino acid sequences were checked for sharing between subjects and were compared against published repertoires and the VDJdb database. TCRdb took the public reads, trimmed them with fastp at Q25, ran MiXCR for clone calling and kept in-frame beta chains. When rows share a CDR3 protein, they turn into one entry using the most common DNA and genes. The V and J calls and clone size are TCRdb's, not the authors'. This sample comprises 400,000 to 450,000 distinct CDR3 sequences, roughly 68% of them detected only once. The ten largest clones take up 3% to 5% of the sample.

Trimming removed 7 bases from V and 0 bases from J, leaving 11 bases between the germline ends. The CDR3 holds 14 amino acids from the cysteine to the phenylalanine. The entry retains the CDR3 DNA only, 42 bases that are in frame from base 1. For CDR1 and CDR2, the germline V gene lists SNHLY and FYNNEI. A word on this clonotype: This receptor's antigen is unknown. Base quality data are lacking; no much larger clone is found one base away.

The receptor was isolated from a human donor in good health, serving as a control. The chain couples TRBV2 to TRBJ2-3; TRBD1 could be the D gene, as 6 bases match. Sequencing was carried out using sorted CD4+, CD8+, or CD8+CD57+ T cells (not recorded which) from PBMCs. The CDR3 is CASTGTSSTDTQYF. The nucleotide sequence reads TGTGCCAGCACTGGGACATCTAGCACAGATACGCAGTATTTT. The CDR3, completed at both ends by the reference TRBV2 and TRBJ2-3 genes, gives the full variable domain EPEVTQTPSHQVTQMGQEVILRCVPISNHLYFYWYRQILGQKVEFLVSFYNNEISEKSEIFDDQFSVERPDGSNFTLKIRSTKLEDSAMYFCASTGTSSTDTQYFGPGTRLTVL.